Sequencing of this T cell receptor beta chain was carried out in a study of cytomegalovirus exposure and HLA in healthy donors. Points from the study as a whole: The majority of TCR sequences were rare, yet some public TCRs appeared in many donors. Accounts indicate the classifier identified cytomegalovirus status with strong specificity and sensitivity.

Germline values: CDR1 MDHEN, CDR2 SYDVKM. This CDR3 has 14 residues. Trimming removed 7 bases from V and 0 bases from J, with 9 bases in between. As concerns this clone: Antigen unknown.

Libraries were prepared by immunoSEQ multiplex PCR; TCRdb keeps only in-frame clonotypes and omits some of them. The table has roughly 98,000 clones, around 88% seen once. J is TRBJ2-2 and V is TRBV28; a possible D gene is TRBD2 (5 bases). The TCR sequence derives from a woman aged 25 to 45 in good health and CMV-seronegative. The source material was PBMCs. The CDR3 DNA sequence: TGTGCCAGCATGAGGGATACGAACACCGGGGAGCTGTTTTTT. Translating it yields CASMRDTNTGELFF.